Listed below are T cell receptor beta chains from one sample, sequenced in a study of blood T cell repertoires in COVID-19. The protocol was immunoSEQ multiplex PCR, while the TCRdb copy is restricted to in-frame clones and leaves out a portion. This sample has 190,000 or so clones, with just under 80% found just once. Sequences were obtained from peripheral blood. These receptor sequences come from an elderly woman with active or convalescent COVID-19. CDR3s include the opening cysteine and the closing phenylalanine or tryptophan. A D gene is named only where the DNA matches it firmly. The size field is filled for only some rows; it gives once, few, many or a size class.

j_call	cdr3_length	d_call	v_call	clone_size	cdr3_nt	cdr3_aa
TRBJ2-1	18	TRBD2	TRBV5-1	once	TGCGCCAGCAGCTTGGCAGGATCTAGCGGGGGCTACTACAATGAGCAGTTCTTC	CASSLAGSSGGYYNEQFF
TRBJ1-5	14	TRBD1	TRBV9	.	TGTGCCAGCAGCGTCGGACAGGGGACTCAGCCCCAGCATTTT	CASSVGQGTQPQHF
TRBJ1-2	13	.	TRBV7-8	few	TGTGCCAGCACCCCCAAAACAGGGAATGGCTACACCTTC	CASTPKTGNGYTF
TRBJ1-5	20	TRBD1	TRBV6-6	.	TGTGCCAGCAGTCAAACCTTTGGGACAGTTAGAGTCCCTTACAATCAGCCCCAGCATTTT	CASSQTFGTVRVPYNQPQHF
TRBJ1-1	14	TRBD1	TRBV19	.	TGTGCCAGTAGTATTGGCAGGGGGCGCACTGAAGCTTTCTTT	CASSIGRGRTEAFF
TRBJ2-3	15	.	TRBV7-2	.	TGTGCCAGCAGCTTATATGGGACACTCACAGATACGCAGTATTTT	CASSLYGTLTDTQYF
TRBJ1-5	14	.	TRBV2	.	TGTGCCAGCAGTAGACAGGCTAGCAATCAGCCCCAGCATTTT	CASSRQASNQPQHF
TRBJ1-1	15	.	TRBV15	.	TGTGCCACCAGCAGAGACCTAAAGATGAACACTGAAGCTTTCTTT	CATSRDLKMNTEAFF
TRBJ1-2	15	TRBD1	TRBV9	.	TGTGCCAGCACCGTAGGGGGACAGGCGCTCTATGGCTACACCTTC	CASTVGGQALYGYTF
TRBJ1-1	14	.	TRBV10-3	few	TGTGCCATCCGATTAGAGGCTGACGGAACTGAAGCTTTCTTT	CAIRLEADGTEAFF
TRBJ1-5	16	.	TRBV5-5	few	TGTGCCAGCAGCTTGGACGCAGGGGTAGGTAATCAGCCCCAGCATTTT	CASSLDAGVGNQPQHF
TRBJ1-6	21	.	TRBV13	.	TGTGCCAGCAGCTTTTCATTCGCCATCGGGGGGGCCGACCCTAGAGAATCACCCCTCCACTTT	CASSFSFAIGGADPRESPLHF
TRBJ1-2	15	.	TRBV7-2	once	TGTGCCAGCAGCTTAGAGACCCGGGGATTCTATGGCTACACCTTC	CASSLETRGFYGYTF
TRBJ1-1	15	TRBD1	TRBV5-1	.	TGCGCCAGCAGCTTGAGGTCGACAGGGGGCACTGAAGCTTTCTTT	CASSLRSTGGTEAFF
TRBJ1-3	17	.	TRBV28	.	TGTGCCAGCAGTCCCCGTGTCGGAAGGGGACTAGGAAACACCATATATTTT	CASSPRVGRGLGNTIYF
TRBJ1-5	17	.	TRBV4-1	.	TGCGCCAGCAGCCAAGGGCCGGGACAACGGGCCGCCCAGCCCCAGCATTTT	CASSQGPGQRAAQPQHF
TRBJ2-1	16	.	TRBV19	.	TGTGCCAGTAGTATCATTTCAGGGTCGTTGGGGAATGAGCAGTTCTTC	CASSIISGSLGNEQFF
TRBJ2-1	17	.	TRBV3-1/TRBV3-2	few	TGTGCCAGCAGCCACATGAGTTCCGCTTCATCCTACAATGAGCAGTTCTTC	CASSHMSSASSYNEQFF
TRBJ2-2	18	TRBD2	TRBV4-2	.	TGTGCCAGCAGCCAAGATCTTCAGCGGGGGGGCGTCACCGGGGAGCTGTTTTTT	CASSQDLQRGGVTGELFF
TRBJ1-2	13	TRBD1	TRBV2	.	TGTGCCAGCAGAGCACAGGGGGCGTGGGGCTACACCTTC	CASRAQGAWGYTF
TRBJ2-2	14	.	TRBV5-1	.	TGCGCCAGCAGCTTGGGTCGGTTTAACGGGGAGCTGTTTTTT	CASSLGRFNGELFF
TRBJ2-7	14	TRBD1	TRBV7-2	.	TGTGCCAGCAAAGCCGGGACAGGGGGCTACGAGCAGTACTTC	CASKAGTGGYEQYF
TRBJ1-1	14	TRBD1	TRBV4-2	.	TGTGCCAGCAGCCAAACTGACAGGGTCCCTCGAGCTTTCTTT	CASSQTDRVPRAFF
TRBJ2-7	14	TRBD2	TRBV28	.	TGTGCCAGCAGTTTTACTAGCGGGCTATACGAGCAGTACTTC	CASSFTSGLYEQYF
TRBJ1-5	16	.	TRBV2	.	TGTGCCAGCAGTGAAGGGGCCAGGGGAGGCAATCAGCCCCAGCATTTT	CASSEGARGGNQPQHF
TRBJ1-1	12	TRBD1	TRBV3-1/TRBV3-2	.	TGTGCCAGCAGCCAAATCCGGGACAGGGTTTTCTTT	CASSQIRDRVFF
TRBJ1-2	16	TRBD1	TRBV6-2/TRBV6-3	.	TGTGCCAGCAGTTACGGAGGGACAGGGGTTAACTATGGCTACACCTTC	CASSYGGTGVNYGYTF
TRBJ1-3	14	TRBD1	TRBV5-1	.	TGCGCCAGCAGCCCGGGGACAGCTGGAAACACCATATATTTT	CASSPGTAGNTIYF
TRBJ1-2	16	TRBD1	TRBV24-1	.	TGTGCCACCAGTGAGAGCGACAGGGGGAACCCCAGAGGCTACACCTTC	CATSESDRGNPRGYTF
TRBJ2-1	16	TRBD1	TRBV2	.	TGTGCCAGCGCTAGGACAGGGGAGCTCTTATACAATGAGCAGTTCTTC	CASARTGELLYNEQFF
TRBJ2-3	15	.	TRBV9	.	TGTGCCAGCAGCGTAGGCGGCATCGGCACAGATACGCAGTATTTT	CASSVGGIGTDTQYF
TRBJ2-7	17	.	TRBV5-7	.	TGTGCCAGCAGCTTGGTAGTTGCAGGGGACCGATTCTACGAGCAGTACTTC	CASSLVVAGDRFYEQYF
TRBJ2-1	12	.	TRBV11-2	once	TGTGCCAGCACCTTGATAGTGGATGAGCAGTTCTTC	CASTLIVDEQFF
TRBJ2-6	19	TRBD2	TRBV5-1	.	TGCGCCAGCAGCGGCGGGACTAGCGGGGGGGCCGGTGGGGCCAACGTCCTGACTTTC	CASSGGTSGGAGGANVLTF
TRBJ2-5	16	TRBD2	TRBV7-9	.	TGTGCCAGCAGTCTCCCCGCCGGCGGGGGGTCGGAGACCCAGTACTTC	CASSLPAGGGSETQYF
TRBJ1-1	17	.	TRBV4-3	.	TGCGCCAGCAGTCCAGCTGCGCCAAAAGCGGGGGGGACTGAAGCTTTCTTT	CASSPAAPKAGGTEAFF
TRBJ2-5	13	TRBD1	TRBV27	once	TGTGCCAGCAGTCAACAGGGGTCAGAGACCCAGTACTTC	CASSQQGSETQYF
TRBJ2-7	14	.	TRBV7-2	few	TGTGCCAGCAGGAAGAAGACAGCCTCCTACGAGCAGTACTTC	CASRKKTASYEQYF
TRBJ1-2	14	.	TRBV7-8	.	TGTGCCAGCAGCTTAGGCGGCAGCCTCTATGGCTACACCTTC	CASSLGGSLYGYTF
TRBJ2-7	15	TRBD1	TRBV9	once	TGTGCCAGCAGCGCTTCCGGGACAGAGGGTTACGAGCAGTACTTC	CASSASGTEGYEQYF
TRBJ2-1	11	.	TRBV7-9	few	TGTGCCAGCAGCTCGACTAAGGGGCAGTTCTTC	CASSSTKGQFF
TRBJ1-5	13	.	TRBV7-9	.	TGTGCCAGCAGCTTAGATGTAAATCAGCCCCAGCATTTT	CASSLDVNQPQHF
TRBJ2-2	15	.	TRBV28	.	TGTGCCAGCAGTTTGGCGGGGACGAACACCGGGGAGCTGTTTTTT	CASSLAGTNTGELFF
TRBJ2-1	16	TRBD1	TRBV28	.	TGTGCCAGCCGGGCGTTTCGGGGACAGGGGCGGGGTGAGCAGTTCTTC	CASRAFRGQGRGEQFF
TRBJ1-3	16	TRBD1	TRBV2	.	TGTGCCAGCAGCCTGACAGGGCTTCTCTCTGGAAACACCATATATTTT	CASSLTGLLSGNTIYF
TRBJ1-1	13	.	TRBV10-1	.	TGCGCCAGCAGTGACCCCGGGGACACTGAAGCTTTCTTT	CASSDPGDTEAFF
TRBJ2-1	12	.	TRBV29-1	.	TGCAGCGGTCGTGCCAGCTACAATGAGCAGTTCTTC	CSGRASYNEQFF
TRBJ1-2	14	.	TRBV7-9	.	TGTGCCAGCAGCCCAGGCGCCGGGGGCTATGGCTACACCTTC	CASSPGAGGYGYTF
TRBJ1-1	12	TRBD1	TRBV2	.	TGTGCCAGCAGTGAGGACAGGCTTGAAGCTTTCTTT	CASSEDRLEAFF
TRBJ1-3	13	TRBD1	TRBV29-1	.	TGCAGCGTGACTGGACAGGGGGAAAACACCATATATTTT	CSVTGQGENTIYF
TRBJ1-6	13	.	TRBV7-9	.	TGTGCCAGCAGCTTGTTTACGGATTCACCCCTCCACTTT	CASSLFTDSPLHF
TRBJ1-4	13	.	TRBV3-1/TRBV3-2	.	TGTGCCAGCAGCCAAGTAGCAGACGAAAAACTGTTTTTT	CASSQVADEKLFF
TRBJ1-1	12	TRBD1	TRBV30	.	TGTGCCTCCAGGGGGCTCTTTACTGAAGCTTTCTTT	CASRGLFTEAFF
TRBJ2-1	17	TRBD2	TRBV29-1	.	TGCAGCGTTTTTTCCCCCGGGGAGACTAGCGGGGATAATGAGCAGTTCTTC	CSVFSPGETSGDNEQFF
TRBJ2-7	14	TRBD1	TRBV2	.	TGTGCCAGCAGGACGGGACAGGGGCCCTACGAGCAGTACTTC	CASRTGQGPYEQYF
TRBJ1-5	14	.	TRBV18	once	TGTGCCAGCTCCCGAGGAGGGGGCAATCAGCCCCAGCATTTT	CASSRGGGNQPQHF
TRBJ2-1	15	.	TRBV19	few	TGTGCCAGTAGCAGGTACAGGAGTACCTACAATGAGCAGTTCTTC	CASSRYRSTYNEQFF
TRBJ2-3	16	TRBD2	TRBV4-3	.	TGCGCCAGCAGCCACTCTAGGACTAGCCCCACAGATACGCAGTATTTT	CASSHSRTSPTDTQYF